These T cell receptor beta chains were read from a single sample in a study of shared clonotypes between healthy human individuals. The method was immunoSEQ multiplex PCR; TCRdb's version includes in-frame clones alone and lacks a portion of them. Among some 2,500,000 clones, around 92% were seen once, and the ten largest hold about 0.41%. Sequencing was performed on naive CD4+ T cells from PBMCs. The receptor source for this set is a man between 18 and 35 years old in good health. Some clones in this sample may be carry-over from other donors' samples. Both conserved end residues are part of each CDR3. D genes are given only for firm matches. The size field is filled for only some rows; it gives once, few, many or a size class.

D gene	J gene	clone size	V gene	CDR3 DNA	CDR3 protein
.	TRBJ2-3	.	TRBV7-9	TGTGCCAGCAGCCGCGGGGAATCTGAACTGAACACAGATACGCAGTATTTT	CASSRGESELNTDTQYF
TRBD2	TRBJ2-7	.	TRBV19	TGTGCCAGTAGTCGACTAGCGGGGGACGAGCAGTACTTC	CASSRLAGDEQYF
.	TRBJ2-7	.	TRBV5-1	TGCGCCAGCAGCTTGGGTACCGGTCGGGACGAGCAGTACTTC	CASSLGTGRDEQYF
TRBD2	TRBJ2-1	.	TRBV9	TGTGCCAGCAGCGTAGGGACTAGCGCATACAATGAGCAGTTCTTC	CASSVGTSAYNEQFF
.	TRBJ1-1	.	TRBV6-5	TGTGCCAGCAGTTACTCCCGGACACTAAACACTGAAGCTTTCTTT	CASSYSRTLNTEAFF
TRBD2	TRBJ2-7	.	TRBV5-6	TGTGCCAGCAGCTTGCTGCGTGGGAGGGCCTACGAGCAGTACTTC	CASSLLRGRAYEQYF
.	TRBJ1-1	.	TRBV19	TGTGCCAGTAGTATTAACCCTACCGGGGGAGCTACTGAAGCTTTCTTT	CASSINPTGGATEAFF
TRBD2	TRBJ2-1	.	TRBV30	TGTACCTGGACGAAAAGCATTAGCGGGAGTCTGCGCTACAATGAGCAGTTCTTC	CTWTKSISGSLRYNEQFF
.	TRBJ2-3	once	TRBV28	TGTGCCAGCAGTTTAGGTCTCAGTACGCAGTATTTT	CASSLGLSTQYF
TRBD1	TRBJ2-7	.	TRBV5-1	TGCGCCAGCAGCGCCACCTTACAGGGGGGTCCCGTTCGCGAGCAGTACTTC	CASSATLQGGPVREQYF
TRBD1	TRBJ2-7	.	TRBV27	TGTGCCAGCAGTCCGACAGGGACCTACGAGCAGTACTTC	CASSPTGTYEQYF
.	TRBJ2-7	.	TRBV30	TGTGCCGGGGGTGTTGGGGGTGGCCTCGTTTACGAGCAGTACTTC	CAGGVGGGLVYEQYF
.	TRBJ2-6	.	TRBV5-1	TGCGCCAGCAGCTTGGAGCTCATCTCTGGGGCCAACGTCCTGACTTTC	CASSLELISGANVLTF
TRBD1	TRBJ2-7	.	TRBV13	TGTGCCAGCAGCCCCCGAGGACAGGGGGCCTACGAGCAGTACTTC	CASSPRGQGAYEQYF
.	TRBJ1-4	.	TRBV5-5	TGTGCCAGCAGCTTGGGCAGTGGAAGACTAATGAGGGAAAAACTGTTTTTT	CASSLGSGRLMREKLFF
TRBD1	TRBJ1-2	.	TRBV19	TGTGCCAGTAGTGCACCGGGACAGGGGAACTATGGCTACACCTTC	CASSAPGQGNYGYTF
.	TRBJ1-3	.	TRBV11-3	TGTGCCAGCAGTTCCGGAGACACCATATATTTT	CASSSGDTIYF
TRBD1	TRBJ1-1	.	TRBV11-3	TGTGCCAGCAGCATAACAGGGGGCACTGAAGCTTTCTTT	CASSITGGTEAFF
.	TRBJ2-1	.	TRBV7-8	TGTGCCAGCAGCTCATATCCGAACCCGATGATCGATGAGCAGTTCTTC	CASSSYPNPMIDEQFF
.	TRBJ2-4	.	TRBV5-1	TGCGCCAGCAGCTCAGACCGTAATTCGGGGGCCAAAAACATTCAGTACTTC	CASSSDRNSGAKNIQYF
TRBD1	TRBJ1-2	.	TRBV7-9	TGTGCCAGCAGCTTAGCGTGGGACAGGGACTATGGCTACACCTTC	CASSLAWDRDYGYTF
.	TRBJ2-5	.	TRBV11-2	TGTGCCAGCAGCGTCCGGGGGCTCCAAGAGACCCAGTACTTC	CASSVRGLQETQYF
.	TRBJ1-3	.	TRBV9	TGTGCCAGCAGCGTAGGGGTTTGGCCGTCTTCTGGAAACACCATATATTTT	CASSVGVWPSSGNTIYF
.	TRBJ2-5	.	TRBV19	TGTGCCAGTAGTATAGGACAGCCTCCCGGACGAAAGACCCAGTACTTC	CASSIGQPPGRKTQYF
TRBD2	TRBJ2-7	.	TRBV2	TGTGCCAGCAGTGTGCGACTAGCGGGGTCCGAAGGTCAGTACTTC	CASSVRLAGSEGQYF
.	TRBJ2-2	.	TRBV7-2	TGTGCCAGCAGCCCCGACCTTAGAACCGGGGAGCTGTTTTTT	CASSPDLRTGELFF
TRBD2	TRBJ2-7	.	TRBV29-1	TGCAGCGTAGCACATGGACTAGCGGGAGCTCGCGAGCAGTACTTC	CSVAHGLAGAREQYF
.	TRBJ2-1	.	TRBV9	TGTGCCAGCAGCGTCTTTCAGGGGGGACAGGCCCAACACGAGGGCGGGAGGATCCACAATGAGCAGTTCTTC	CASSVFQGGQAQHEGGRIHNEQFF
TRBD2	TRBJ2-1	.	TRBV2	TGTGCCAGCAGAGTATCCGGGACTAAGGATTTCTTC	CASRVSGTKDFF
.	TRBJ2-2	.	TRBV19	TGTGCCAGTAGTATAGGCACCAACACCGGGGAGCTGTTTTTT	CASSIGTNTGELFF
.	TRBJ1-1	.	TRBV30	TGTGCCTGGAGCCAGGACAGAAACACTGAAGCTTTCTTT	CAWSQDRNTEAFF
.	TRBJ2-5	.	TRBV5-6	TGTGCCAGCAGCTTGAGTGGGGAGACCCAGTACTTC	CASSLSGETQYF
TRBD1	TRBJ2-7	.	TRBV18	TGTGCCAGCTCACCACTTGGACAGGGAACCTACGAGCAGTACTTC	CASSPLGQGTYEQYF
.	TRBJ1-2	.	TRBV6-1	TGTGCCAGCAGACACCAGGCAGGTGCCTATGGCTACACCTTC	CASRHQAGAYGYTF
.	TRBJ2-3	.	TRBV11-2	TGTGCCAGCAGCCTTTACAGGTCTAGCACAGATACGCAGTATTTT	CASSLYRSSTDTQYF
.	TRBJ2-2	.	TRBV2	TGTGCCAGCGCGGTCAGGGAGAGCGGGGAGCTGTTTTTT	CASAVRESGELFF
TRBD2	TRBJ2-7	.	TRBV2	TGTGCCAGCGGCCGGGGACGGGGGGGTTACGAGCAGTACTTC	CASGRGRGGYEQYF
.	TRBJ2-1	once	TRBV29-1	TGCAGCGTAGTCCCCTCGGGGCGGGCCGAGCAGTTCTTC	CSVVPSGRAEQFF
.	TRBJ1-2	.	TRBV29-1	TGCAGCGTTGTGTTACAGAACTATGGCTACACCTTC	CSVVLQNYGYTF
TRBD2	TRBJ2-1	.	TRBV5-6	TGTGCCAGCAGCTTCCTAGCGGGAGGGTGGGCAAATGAGCAGTTCTTC	CASSFLAGGWANEQFF
.	TRBJ2-6	.	TRBV5-1	TGCGCCAGCAGCTCGAAAGAAAGCTCTGGGGCCAACGTCCTGACTTTC	CASSSKESSGANVLTF
.	TRBJ2-7	.	TRBV20-1	TGCAGTGCTCTGAGGGGGGGTGAGCAGTACTTC	CSALRGGEQYF
.	TRBJ2-7	.	TRBV1	TGCACCAGCAGCCAGCTTAAGTGGTGCGGCGAGCAGTACTTC	CTSSQLKWCGEQYF
TRBD1	TRBJ2-7	.	TRBV28	TGTGCCAGCAGCCTGGAGACAGGGGAGTTGTCCTACGAGCAGTACTTC	CASSLETGELSYEQYF
.	TRBJ1-2	.	TRBV6-5	TGTGCCAGCGTCGGAACTAACTATGGCTACACCTTC	CASVGTNYGYTF
.	TRBJ2-7	.	TRBV7-2	TGTGCCAGCAGCTTACGGCGGGACAGATACTACGAGCAGTACTTC	CASSLRRDRYYEQYF